These 21 T cell receptor beta chains originate from one sample sequenced in a study of vaccination and CD4 T cells after COVID-19. Treatment of the sample: approximately 9-day PBMC culture with coronavirus spike peptide pools or control peptides (ViraFEST assay). Antigen specificity for these receptors is unknown. Cultured CD4+ T-cell DNA underwent Oncomine TCR Beta short-read sequencing. Each CDR3 protein gets one entry after TCRdb re-called the PCR reads with MiXCR. Of under 20,000 distinct CDR3 sequences in the sample, 43% were seen once. The material was CD4+ T cells from blood, cultured in vitro, obtained before SARS-CoV-2 vaccination. Receptors were obtained from a human donor who had recovered from COVID-19.

This clonotype was counted once. Because the CDR3 is missing its conserved closing phenylalanine or tryptophan, this is likely a read error. V usage is TRBV6-5 and J usage is TRBJ1-2; D is undetermined. The germline V gene has CDR1 MNHEY and CDR2 SVGAGI. Trimming took off 0 bases at V and 3 bases at J, with 8 bases between the two ends. The CDR3 totals 14 residues. The CDR3 DNA is TGTGCCAGCAGTTACTCGAGGATTCACTATGGCTACACCCTC. Protein: CASSYSRIHYGYTL.

The chain carries TRBV24-1 and TRBJ2-1; D might be TRBD2 (6 bases). Per the germline V gene, CDR1 is KGHDR and CDR2 is SFDVKD. Trimming cost V 0 bases and J 2 bases, with 10 bases left between them. This CDR3 has 16 residues. In DNA form, the CDR3 reads TGTGCCACCAGTGATTTGGGTAGCGGAACCTACAATGAGCAGTTCTTC. Amino acids: CATSDLGSGTYNEQFF.

The chain employs TRBV7-9 and TRBJ2-1, with 10 bases aligning to TRBD2. J gave up 8 bases and V 5 bases, and 18 bases lay outside the gene matches. The CDR3 has 18 residues. From germline, CDR1 is SEHNR and CDR2 FQNEAQ (reference sequence). CDR3 region: CASSTIGRPSGRADEQFF. The CDR3 nucleotides read TGTGCCAGCAGCACCATTGGCCGTCCTAGCGGGAGAGCGGATGAGCAGTTCTTC.

This clonotype was seen a few times. CDR3 sequence reads: CASRLNTEAFF. As DNA, the CDR3 is TGTGCCAGCAGGCTTAACACTGAAGCTTTCTTT. The chain joins TRBV6-1 to TRBJ1-1, with no clear D. The CDR3 runs 11 residues. Germline V gene sequence: CDR1 MNHNS, CDR2 SASEGT. V shed 6 bases and J shed 2 bases, with 4 bases lying between them.

The chain combines TRBV5-1 with TRBJ1-1; D gene unclear. V dropped 2 bases and J dropped 0 bases, with 11 bases sitting between them. CDR1 is SGHRS and CDR2 is YFSETQ in the germline V gene. This CDR3 is 15 amino acids long. The CDR3 spells CASSFRVGVNTEAFF. As DNA, the CDR3 is TGCGCCAGCAGCTTCCGGGTTGGGGTGAACACTGAAGCTTTCTTT.

The chain joins TRBV29-1 to TRBJ1-5; D may be TRBD1 (5 bases). Germline lookup yields CDR1 SQVTM and CDR2 ANQGSEA. The V end was cut by 6 bases, the J end by 6 bases, with 12 bases between. CDR3 length: 12 amino acids. CDR3 sequence: CSVGEGSQPQHF. The CDR3 DNA reads TGCAGCGTGGGGGAGGGTTCTCAGCCCCAGCATTTT.

The chain employs TRBV6-1 and TRBJ1-4, with D tentatively TRBD1 (5 bases). CDR1 and CDR2 (germline): MNHNS, SASEGT. The length of the CDR3 is 15 residues. Trimming pared 7 bases from V and 6 bases from J, leaving 18 bases between. CDR3 sequence (DNA): TGTGCCAGCACAAGAATCGACAGATTTCATGAAAAACTGTTTTTT. This gives the protein CASTRIDRFHEKLFF.

The chain recombines TRBV7-6 with TRBJ2-3, with 16 positions matching TRBD2. V trimming: 4 bases; J trimming: 0 bases; junction bases outside the gene matches: 10. This CDR3 has 20 amino acids. Germline V lookup: CDR1 SGHVS, CDR2 FNYEAQ. CDR3 bases: TGTGCCAGCAGCTGGGGACTAGCGGGGGGGAACTTATCTAGCACAGATACGCAGTATTTT. Translation: CASSWGLAGGNLSSTDTQYF. Looking up the rest from reference TRBV7-6 and TRBJ2-3 gives the full variable domain: GAGVSQSPRYKVTKRGQDVALRCDPISGHVSLYWYRQALGQGPEFLTYFNYEAQQDKSGLPNDRFSAERPEGSISTLTIQRTEQRDSAMYRCASSWGLAGGNLSSTDTQYFGPGTRLTVL.

The J gene is TRBJ1-6, the V gene TRBV7-2; TRBD1 matches at 7 bases. This CDR3 is 16 amino acids long. The trim removed 6 bases at V and 9 bases at J, leaving 14 bases unmatched. The germline V gene encodes CDR1 SGHTA and CDR2 FQGNSA. CDR3 sequence: CASRPWDSRGGSPLHF. CDR3 in DNA: TGTGCCAGCAGACCCTGGGACAGTCGAGGGGGTTCACCCCTCCACTTT.

In its sample, this clonotype was seen a few times. The rearrangement joins TRBV27 to TRBJ1-5, with TRBD1 matching over 9 bases. Trimming took 6 bases from V and 8 from J; bases not matched to a gene: 11. The V gene's germline CDR1 is MNHEY and CDR2 SMNVEV (reference sequence). CDR3 length: 15 residues. The CDR3 reads CASSLIPGQGKPQHF. Written as DNA, the CDR3 is TGTGCCAGCAGCCTTATTCCGGGACAGGGAAAGCCCCAGCATTTT.

The V call is TRBV12-3 or TRBV12-4, the J call TRBJ2-3, with D possibly matching TRBD2 (6 bases). The V gene lost 6 bases and the J gene lost 3 bases, with 10 bases spanning the gap. CDR3 length equals 13 residues. CDR3 coding DNA: TGTGCCAGCAGCGGGGACTCGACAGATACGCAGTATTTT. It yields the protein CASSGDSTDTQYF.

Points on this clonotype: Germline and junction disagree at one end, which may indicate a read error. The chain uses TRBV7-2 and TRBJ2-5; D assignment may be TRBD1 or TRBD2 (5 bases each). Germline CDR1 and CDR2: SGHTA and FQGNSA. The CDR3 runs to 13 residues. CDR3 amino acids: CVSSLGDRRAQYF. The DNA of the CDR3 is TGTGTCAGCAGCCTAGGGGACCGCCGCGCCCAGTACTTC.

This sequence joins TRBV7-2 and TRBJ2-3; 8 nucleotides line up with TRBD1. J lost 5 bases, V lost 4 bases, and 5 bases had no gene match. Germline CDR1 SGHTA, CDR2 FQGNSA. The CDR3 totals 14 residues. The CDR3 bases are TGTGCCAGCAGCTCGGACAGGGCTCGAGATACGCAGTATTTT. This codes for CASSSDRARDTQYF.

The CDR3 coding sequence is TGTGCCTGGAGTGCCGAAGGGATTTGGGAGACCCAGTACTTC. This translates into CAWSAEGIWETQYF. V usage is TRBV30 and J usage is TRBJ2-5; D is ambiguous. Germline CDR1 and CDR2: GTSNPN and SVGIG (reference sequence). V lost 1 base and J lost 5, with 14 bases in between. The CDR3 runs 14 residues.

The chain joins TRBV28 to TRBJ2-7; D gene ambiguous. V gave up 4 bases and J gave up 7 bases, with 17 bases separating them. CDR3 length equals 14 residues. The germline gives CDR1 MDHEN, CDR2 SYDVKM. The CDR3, as DNA: TGTGCCAGCAGTTCAGGTGGACCTAAAGGGGAGCAGTACTTC. It encodes CASSSGGPKGEQYF.

This sequence joins TRBV11-2 and TRBJ2-7; D call uncertain. CDR1 and CDR2 (germline): SGHAT, FQNNGV. Trimming pared 0 bases from V and 12 bases from J, leaving 12 bases between. The CDR3 loop spans 12 amino acids. The CDR3 region has the DNA TGTGCCAGCAGCTTAGATCTTGGACGCGGGTACTTC. Protein product: CASSLDLGRGYF.

J is TRBJ1-1 and V is TRBV5-1, with 10 bases fitting TRBD1. V lost 5 bases, J lost 5 bases, and 12 bases stayed unmatched. CDR1 and CDR2 (germline): SGHRS, YFSETQ. This CDR3 region has 16 residues. The CDR3 sequence: CASRRTGTGDGTEAFF. In DNA, the CDR3 is TGCGCCAGCAGGCGGACCGGGACAGGGGATGGTACTGAAGCTTTCTTT.

J is TRBJ2-7 and V is TRBV6-2 or TRBV6-3, with D perhaps assigned TRBD1 or TRBD2 (6 bases each). Germline lookup yields CDR1 MNHEY and CDR2 SVGEGT. With 4 bases removed from V and 6 bases from J, the gap between germline ends came to 13 bases. This CDR3 comprises 13 residues. The CDR3 is CASSSIRGGEQYF. CDR3 coding DNA: TGTGCCAGCAGTTCTATCAGGGGAGGCGAGCAGTACTTC.

The chain combines TRBV7-2 with TRBJ1-1; D is perhaps TRBD1 (5 bases). V dropped 5 bases and J dropped 0 bases, with 10 bases sitting between them. The length of the CDR3 is 14 residues. Germline CDR1 and CDR2: SGHTA and FQGNSA. The CDR3 loop is CASSPEGLNTEAFF. CDR3 nucleotides: TGTGCCAGCAGCCCAGAGGGGTTGAACACTGAAGCTTTCTTT.

Concerning this clonotype: Because the CDR3's place on the DNA is in doubt, the DNA is left out and the CDR3 is given as listed by TCRdb. The chain has TRBV7-2 and TRBJ2-5; the table assigns TRBD2, which was not confirmed against the DNA. The CDR3 has 17 amino acids, counting both end residues. Germline CDR1 reads SGHTA; CDR2 reads FQGNSA. The CDR3 here is CASSPEWGGGAQETQYF.

J is TRBJ2-7 and V is TRBV11-2, with TRBD1 identical over 8 bases. Germline V lookup: CDR1 SGHAT, CDR2 FQNNGV. This CDR3 has 15 residues. Trimming at V came to 5 bases and at J to 3 bases, leaving 9 bases not matched to a gene. The CDR3 DNA reads TGTGCCAGCAGCGGTGGGGCAGGGGGCTTCTACGAGCAGTACTTC. Translation gives CASSGGAGGFYEQYF.